Listed below are T cell receptor beta chains from one sample, sequenced in a study of shared clonotypes between healthy human individuals. Measured with immunoSEQ multiplex PCR; TCRdb has only the in-frame clones, and not every one. The table has roughly 590,000 clones, around 95% seen once. What was sequenced was naive CD8+ T cells sorted from blood. Every receptor here comes from a woman aged 30 to 39 in good health. Each CDR3 is given with its conserved first and last residue. The D gene is left open where the match is weak. A clone size is listed for some rows: how often the clone was seen (once, few, many), or a class if it is expanded.

NA	TRBV13	NA	TRBJ1-1	CASSLGGLEAFF	TGTGCCAGCAGCTTAGGAGGGCTTGAAGCTTTCTTT
NA	TRBV4-2	NA	TRBJ2-7	CASSQEADRGYEQYF	TGTGCCAGCAGCCAAGAAGCGGACCGCGGCTACGAGCAGTACTTC
NA	TRBV19	NA	TRBJ1-6	CASSIGGSNSPLHF	TGTGCCAGTAGTATAGGAGGTTCCAATTCACCCCTCCACTTT
few	TRBV5-4	TRBD1	TRBJ2-1	CASVGQANNEQFF	TGTGCCAGCGTAGGACAGGCCAACAATGAGCAGTTCTTC
NA	TRBV29-1	NA	TRBJ2-2	CSVRAVNTGELFF	TGCAGCGTTAGAGCGGTGAACACCGGGGAGCTGTTTTTT
NA	TRBV21-1	NA	TRBJ1-1	CASSKGTEAFF	TGTGCCAGCAGCAAAGGGACTGAAGCTTTCTTT
NA	TRBV29-1	NA	TRBJ1-1	CSAYSDGHEAFF	TGCAGCGCATACTCGGACGGGCATGAAGCTTTCTTT
NA	TRBV27	NA	TRBJ2-7	CASSSTRDWSYEQYF	TGTGCCAGCAGTTCTACCCGAGACTGGTCCTACGAGCAGTACTTC
NA	TRBV13	NA	TRBJ2-1	CASNTGTNDEQFF	TGTGCCAGCAACACCGGGACCAACGATGAGCAGTTCTTC
NA	TRBV27	TRBD2	TRBJ2-7	CASRTSGFGEQYF	TGTGCCAGCAGGACTAGCGGTTTTGGCGAGCAGTACTTC
NA	TRBV7-2	NA	TRBJ2-4	CASSPMGDSGAKNIQYF	TGTGCCAGCAGCCCCATGGGGGACTCTGGAGCCAAAAACATTCAGTACTTC
NA	TRBV7-9	NA	TRBJ1-1	CASMGSGAEAFF	TGTGCCAGCATGGGGAGTGGGGCTGAAGCTTTCTTT
once	TRBV4-2	NA	TRBJ1-4	CASSQGISTANEKLFF	TGTGCCAGCAGCCAAGGCATTTCGACAGCTAATGAAAAACTGTTTTTT
NA	TRBV5-1	TRBD2	TRBJ2-7	CATRRGLAGDYHEQYF	TGCGCCACCAGAAGGGGCCTAGCGGGAGATTATCACGAGCAGTACTTC
once	TRBV19	TRBD1	TRBJ2-7	CASRETGINEQYF	TGTGCCAGTAGGGAGACAGGGATCAACGAGCAGTACTTC
NA	TRBV2	NA	TRBJ2-5	CASSGWGNGKTQYF	TGTGCCAGCAGTGGATGGGGGAACGGGAAGACCCAGTACTTC
NA	TRBV27	NA	TRBJ1-5	CASSLSAGVGNQPQHF	TGTGCCAGCAGTTTATCCGCAGGGGTTGGCAATCAGCCCCAGCATTTT